A selection of T cell receptor beta chains follows, all from one sample in a study of blood T cells in healthy people across ages. Via MiXCR, TCRdb re-called the 5' RACE reads, giving one row per CDR3 protein. The table lists 600,000 or so distinct CDR3 sequences, approximately 30% of them singletons. Sequencing was performed on blood. The receptors were sampled from a woman aged 80 or over in good health. The CDR3 runs from the conserved cysteine through the conserved F or W. The D gene is left open where the match is weak. Rows may omit the clone size; those that give it use once, few, many or a size class.

CDR3: CASSRVSGASYEQYF; DNA: TGTGCCAGCAGCCGAGTTTCGGGAGCCTCCTACGAGCAGTACTTC; J: TRBJ2-7; D: .; V: TRBV7-6; size: .
CDR3: CASGGGHVTDTQYF; DNA: TGCGCCAGCGGCGGGGGCCATGTCACAGATACGCAGTATTTT; J: TRBJ2-3; D: .; V: TRBV5-1; size: few
CDR3: CASSEELVTDTQYF; DNA: TGTGCCAGCAGTGAAGAATTGGTAACAGATACGCAGTATTTT; J: TRBJ2-3; D: .; V: TRBV2; size: many
CDR3: CASSWADQTETQYF; DNA: TGTGCCAGCAGCTGGGCGGACCAGACGGAGACCCAGTACTTC; J: TRBJ2-5; D: .; V: TRBV4-2; size: .
CDR3: CASSLSRASDSPLHF; DNA: TGTGCCAGCAGTTTATCTCGGGCCTCGGATTCACCCCTCCACTTT; J: TRBJ1-6; D: .; V: TRBV27; size: .
CDR3: CAWTVRSGQETQYF; DNA: TGTGCCTGGACTGTACGGTCGGGTCAAGAGACCCAGTACTTC; J: TRBJ2-5; D: .; V: TRBV30; size: few
CDR3: CASSPGGTVAYEQYF; DNA: TGTGCCAGCAGCCCCGGGGGGACAGTCGCCTACGAGCAGTACTTC; J: TRBJ2-7; D: .; V: TRBV11-2; size: few
CDR3: CASSGIRGQPQHF; DNA: TGTGCCAGCAGTGGGATACGCGGTCAGCCCCAGCATTTT; J: TRBJ1-5; D: .; V: TRBV2; size: few
CDR3: CASSPQSRVNEQYF; DNA: TGTGCCAGCTCACCACAAAGCAGGGTTAACGAGCAGTACTTC; J: TRBJ2-7; D: .; V: TRBV18; size: many
CDR3: CSAAKPGTGGGDEQYF; DNA: TGCAGTGCTGCTAAACCCGGGACAGGGGGCGGGGATGAGCAGTACTTC; J: TRBJ2-5; D: TRBD1; V: TRBV20-1; size: .
CDR3: CASSFGGGGEDTQYF; DNA: TGTGCCAGCAGCTTCGGCGGCGGGGGGGAGGATACGCAGTATTTT; J: TRBJ2-3; D: TRBD2; V: TRBV7-9; size: once
CDR3: CASSPRGFADTQYF; DNA: TGTGCCAGCAGCCCGCGAGGGTTCGCAGATACGCAGTATTTT; J: TRBJ2-3; D: .; V: TRBV7-2; size: .
CDR3: CASSCGGINQPQHF; DNA: TGCGCCAGCAGCTGCGGGGGCATCAATCAGCCCCAGCATTTT; J: TRBJ1-5; D: .; V: TRBV5-1; size: .
CDR3: CSVEARGNYGYTF; DNA: TGCAGCGTTGAAGCCAGGGGTAACTATGGCTACACCTTC; J: TRBJ1-2; D: .; V: TRBV29-1; size: .
CDR3: CASDSYNEQFF; DNA: TGTGCCAGTGACAGCTACAATGAGCAGTTCTTC; J: TRBJ2-1; D: .; V: TRBV18; size: few
CDR3: CASSLSSGGLEKLFF; DNA: TGTGCCAGCAGTTTATCGTCAGGGGGGCTGGAAAAACTGTTTTTT; J: TRBJ1-4; D: TRBD1; V: TRBV27; size: .
CDR3: CASSTDQETQYF; DNA: TGCGCCAGCAGCACTGACCAAGAGACCCAGTACTTC; J: TRBJ2-5; D: .; V: TRBV5-1; size: many
CDR3: CASSLPQAGVYEQYF; DNA: TGCGCCAGCAGCTTGCCCCAAGCGGGAGTTTATGAGCAGTACTTC; J: TRBJ2-7; D: TRBD2; V: TRBV5-1; size: .
CDR3: CASSTSRGPRNF; DNA: TGTGCCAGCAGCACCTCCAGGGGGCCTAGAAACTTC; J: TRBJ2-7; D: TRBD1; V: TRBV3-1; size: few
CDR3: CASRQPGQGNEQFF; DNA: TGTGCCAGCAGGCAACCGGGACAGGGCAATGAGCAGTTCTTC; J: TRBJ2-1; D: TRBD1; V: TRBV28; size: .
CDR3: CASTRTGAYEQYF; DNA: TGTGCCAGCACCAGGACAGGAGCCTACGAGCAGTACTTC; J: TRBJ2-7; D: TRBD1; V: TRBV27; size: many
CDR3: CASRDRGLPNEKLFF; DNA: TGTGCCAGCCGGGACAGGGGGCTGCCTAATGAAAAACTGTTTTTT; J: TRBJ1-4; D: TRBD1; V: TRBV10-3; size: .
CDR3: CASSTSPRRVPNEKLFF; DNA: TGTGCCAGCAGCACGTCCCCTCGCAGGGTTCCTAATGAAAAACTGTTTTTT; J: TRBJ1-4; D: .; V: TRBV7-2; size: .
CDR3: CSVEDPLAGQGSTQYF; DNA: TGCAGCGTTGAAGATCCCTTAGCAGGACAGGGGTCCACCCAGTACTTC; J: TRBJ2-5; D: TRBD1; V: TRBV29-1; size: many
CDR3: CAISEFGEQFF; DNA: TGTGCCATCAGTGAGTTTGGTGAGCAGTTCTTC; J: TRBJ2-1; D: .; V: TRBV10-3; size: once
CDR3: CASSSGGAAFGELFF; DNA: TGTGCCAGCAGTAGCGGGGGGGCAGCGTTCGGGGAGCTGTTTTTT; J: TRBJ2-2; D: TRBD2; V: TRBV4-2; size: .
CDR3: CASSLQGLPGEQYF; DNA: TGTGCCAGCAGCTTACAGGGGTTACCGGGCGAGCAGTACTTC; J: TRBJ2-7; D: .; V: TRBV7-2; size: few
CDR3: CASSADGKETQYF; DNA: TGTGCCAGCAGCGCCGACGGAAAAGAGACCCAGTACTTC; J: TRBJ2-5; D: .; V: TRBV12-3/TRBV12-4; size: many
CDR3: CASSIHGEPEAFF; DNA: TGTGCCAGCAGTATCCACGGGGAACCTGAAGCTTTCTTT; J: TRBJ1-1; D: .; V: TRBV12-3/TRBV12-4; size: few
CDR3: CASSDRQGLFYGYTF; DNA: TGTGCCAGCAGCGATCGACAGGGCCTCTTCTATGGCTACACCTTC; J: TRBJ1-2; D: TRBD1; V: TRBV9; size: many
CDR3: CATSRRRGTSNEQFF; DNA: TGTGCCACCAGCAGGCGCCGGGGGACCTCCAATGAGCAGTTCTTC; J: TRBJ2-1; D: .; V: TRBV15; size: many
CDR3: CASSQDRGVGISYQETQYF; DNA: TGCGCCAGCAGCCAAGATAGGGGGGTGGGGATATCCTACCAAGAGACCCAGTACTTC; J: TRBJ2-5; D: .; V: TRBV4-3; size: .
CDR3: CASNSGSYGNQPQHF; DNA: TGTGCCAGCAACTCAGGGTCTTACGGCAATCAGCCCCAGCATTTT; J: TRBJ1-5; D: .; V: TRBV28; size: many